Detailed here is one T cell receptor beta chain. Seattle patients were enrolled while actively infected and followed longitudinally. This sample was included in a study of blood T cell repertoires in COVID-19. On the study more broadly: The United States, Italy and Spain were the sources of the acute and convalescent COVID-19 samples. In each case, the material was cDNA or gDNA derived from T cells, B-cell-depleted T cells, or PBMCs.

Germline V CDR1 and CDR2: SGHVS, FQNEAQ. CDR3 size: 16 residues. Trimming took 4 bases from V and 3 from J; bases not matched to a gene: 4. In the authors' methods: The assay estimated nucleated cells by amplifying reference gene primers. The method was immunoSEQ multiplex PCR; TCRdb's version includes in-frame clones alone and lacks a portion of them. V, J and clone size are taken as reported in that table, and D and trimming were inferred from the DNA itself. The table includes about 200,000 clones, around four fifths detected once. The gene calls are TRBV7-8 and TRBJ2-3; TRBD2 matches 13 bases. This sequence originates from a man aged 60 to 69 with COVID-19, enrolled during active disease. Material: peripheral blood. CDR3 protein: CASSSRLAGGTDTQYF. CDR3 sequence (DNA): TGTGCCAGCAGCTCCCGACTAGCGGGAGGTACAGATACGCAGTATTTT. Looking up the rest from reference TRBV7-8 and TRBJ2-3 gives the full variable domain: GAGVSQSPRYKVAKRGQDVALRCDPISGHVSLFWYQQALGQGPEFLTYFQNEAQLDKSGLPSDRFFAERPEGSVSTLKIQRTQQEDSAVYLCASSSRLAGGTDTQYFGPGTRLTVL.